The present T cell receptor beta chain was sequenced within a study of shared clonotypes between healthy human individuals. Study-level findings and limits: Among several donors, roughly 5% of naive CD4 clonotypes were found in common.

Selected positively for CCR7 and CD45RO-negative, naive CD8 cells excluded terminally differentiated effector memory CD45RA+ cells. Trimming removed 4 bases from V and 5 bases from J; junction bases left unmatched: 4. Looked up from germline, CDR1 is SGHNT and CDR2 is YYREEE (reference sequence). This CDR3 has 13 residues. Clones were read by immunoSEQ multiplex PCR, and TCRdb kept only the in-frame ones, dropping some. The sample includes 1.5 million to 2.5 million clones, approximately 95% of them seen just once. Regarding this clone: Its antigen remains unknown.

Sequencing was carried out using naive CD8+ T cells sorted from blood. The chain joins TRBV5-4 to TRBJ2-3; 7 bases are shared with TRBD2. The sequence came from a man younger than 35 in good health. CDR3 residues: CASSLGEGDTQYF. CDR3 nucleotides: TGTGCCAGCAGCCTGGGGGAGGGAGATACGCAGTATTTT.